Below, 7 T cell receptor beta chains from the same sample are listed, as sequenced in a study of blood T cells in healthy people across ages. A second about 7 to 12 cycle PCR used barcoded and J-beta primers. MiXCR was run by TCRdb on the 5' RACE reads, yielding one entry per CDR3 protein. The table includes under 800,000 distinct CDR3 sequences, approximately 43% detected once. Sequencing was performed on blood. The receptors come from an older woman in good health.

V gene TRBV7-6 combines with J gene TRBJ2-5; 12 bases map to TRBD2. Germline V gene data show CDR1 as SGHVS and CDR2 as FNYEAQ. V trimming: 2 bases; J trimming: 11 bases; junction bases outside the gene matches: 21. This CDR3 contains 19 residues. In DNA form, the CDR3 reads TGTGCCAGCAGCTTATACTATACGTCTAGCGGGGGGGGTTTCAATGAGCAGTACTTC. This gives the protein CASSLYYTSSGGGFNEQYF.

This clonotype was detected a few times. The chain joins TRBV12-5 to TRBJ2-3, with D possibly TRBD2 on 6 matching bases. The length of the CDR3 is 16 residues. With 0 bases removed from V and 4 bases from J, the gap between germline ends came to 14 bases. Germline V gene lookup returns CDR1 LGHNT and CDR2 FRNRAP. The CDR3 loop reads CASGLVVSLAPDTQYF. The CDR3 coding sequence is TGTGCTAGTGGTTTGGTAGTTAGTCTAGCGCCAGATACGCAGTATTTT.

Only a few counts were recorded for this clonotype. The chain uses TRBV18 and TRBJ2-7; no firm D call. This CDR3 region has 14 residues. V lost 0 bases to trimming and J lost 3 bases, with 9 bases between them. CDR1 is KGHSH and CDR2 is LQKENI in the germline V gene. The CDR3 nucleotides read TGTGCCAGCTCACCACCGTCTAGAAACTACGAGCAGTACTTC. Protein product: CASSPPSRNYEQYF.

The rearrangement links TRBV6-5 to TRBJ2-1; TRBD2 agrees at 10 bases. V lost 3 bases, J lost 2 bases, and 4 bases stayed unmatched. This CDR3 contains 16 residues. From germline, CDR1 is MNHEY and CDR2 SVGAGI. Here the CDR3 DNA reads TGTGCCAGCAGTTATGGTAGCGGGGGGACCTACAATGAGCAGTTCTTC. Amino acids: CASSYGSGGTYNEQFF.

The chain is built from TRBV29-1 and TRBJ1-2, with D perhaps matching TRBD1 (5 bases). The germline V gene has CDR1 SQVTM and CDR2 ANQGSEA. Trimming stripped 8 bases from V and 6 bases from J, with 13 bases between. The CDR3 extends over 11 amino acids. The CDR3 DNA reads TGCAGCTCCCGAGAAGGGGATGGCTACACCTTC. It translates to CSSREGDGYTF.

The chain uses TRBV28 and TRBJ1-2, with 9 bases aligning to TRBD1. The CDR3 is 14 residues long. The V gene end was trimmed by 5 bases and the J gene end by 6 bases; junction bases not matched to a gene: 7. Germline CDR1 reads MDHEN; CDR2 reads SYDVKM. The DNA for the CDR3 is TGTGCCAGCAGTGAAGACAGGGGGTGGGATGGCTACACCTTC. It specifies CASSEDRGWDGYTF.

The V call is TRBV2, the J call TRBJ2-7, with D perhaps matching TRBD1 (6 bases). The CDR3 sequence is 15 residues long. V shed 5 bases and J shed 4 bases, with 18 bases lying between them. The germline V gene encodes CDR1 SNHLY and CDR2 FYNNEI. The CDR3 reads CASSQGAQGLYEQYF. In DNA, the CDR3 is TGTGCCAGCAGTCAAGGTGCTCAGGGGCTATACGAGCAGTACTTC.